This T cell receptor (beta chain) was sequenced for a study of blood T cell repertoires in COVID-19. Germline loops: CDR1 MNHNS, CDR2 SASEGT. With 2 bases removed from V and 0 bases from J, the gap between germline ends came to 10 bases. The CDR3 is 16 residues long. Seattle's cohort entered during active infection and was followed longitudinally. Method: immunoSEQ multiplex PCR; TCRdb's copy keeps in-frame clones and lacks some. The profile covers about 190,000 clones, with approximately 85% appearing a single time and under 7.5% taken by the ten largest. This clonotype was sampled from a man aged 80 or over with COVID-19, enrolled during active disease. Sequencing was carried out using peripheral blood. The chain couples TRBV6-1 to TRBJ2-2; tentatively, D is TRBD1 (6 bases). CDR3 nucleotide sequence: TGTGCCAGCAGTGAATTGAGACAGGCGAACACCGGGGAGCTGTTTTTT. This sequence encodes CASSELRQANTGELFF.